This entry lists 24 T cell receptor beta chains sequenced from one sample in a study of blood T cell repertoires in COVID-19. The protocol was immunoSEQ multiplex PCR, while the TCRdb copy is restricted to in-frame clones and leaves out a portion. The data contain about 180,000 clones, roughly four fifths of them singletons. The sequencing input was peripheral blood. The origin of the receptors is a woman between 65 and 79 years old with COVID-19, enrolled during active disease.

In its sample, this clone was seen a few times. CDR3 loop: CASSYSRDRGVSVTGELFF. For the CDR3, the DNA is TGTGCCAGCAGTTACTCCCGGGACAGGGGGGTCAGTGTCACCGGGGAGCTGTTTTTT. This rearrangement joins TRBV6-2 or TRBV6-3 to TRBJ2-2, with 11 bases that match TRBD1. The V gene end was trimmed by 0 bases and the J gene end by 4 bases; junction bases not matched to a gene: 10. The V gene's germline CDR1 is MNHEY and CDR2 SVGEGT. CDR3 length equals 19 residues.

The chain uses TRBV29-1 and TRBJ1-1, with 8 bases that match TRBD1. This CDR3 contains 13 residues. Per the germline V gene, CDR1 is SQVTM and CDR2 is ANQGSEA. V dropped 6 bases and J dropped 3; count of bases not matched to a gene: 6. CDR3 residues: CSVVGQGYTEAFF. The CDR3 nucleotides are TGCAGCGTAGTAGGACAGGGATACACTGAAGCTTTCTTT.

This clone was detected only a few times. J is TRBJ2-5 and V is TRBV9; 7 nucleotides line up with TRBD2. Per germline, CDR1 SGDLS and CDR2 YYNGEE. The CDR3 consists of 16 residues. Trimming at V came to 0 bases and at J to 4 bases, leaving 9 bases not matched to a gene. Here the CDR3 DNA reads TGTGCCAGCAGCGTAGCGGGAGGCCAGATGGGAGAGACCCAGTACTTC. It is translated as CASSVAGGQMGETQYF.

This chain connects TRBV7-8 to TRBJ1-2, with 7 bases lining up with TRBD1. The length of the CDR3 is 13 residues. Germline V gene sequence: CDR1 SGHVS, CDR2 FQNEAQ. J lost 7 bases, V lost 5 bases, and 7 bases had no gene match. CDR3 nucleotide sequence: TGTGCCAGCAGCCAGACAGGGACTGTTGGCTACACCTTC. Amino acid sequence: CASSQTGTVGYTF.

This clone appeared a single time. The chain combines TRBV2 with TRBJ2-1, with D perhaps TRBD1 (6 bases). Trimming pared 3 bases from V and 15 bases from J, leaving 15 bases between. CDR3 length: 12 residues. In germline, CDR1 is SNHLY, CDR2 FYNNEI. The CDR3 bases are TGTGCCAGCAGTGACACAGGGAGAGGTCCGTTCTTC. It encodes CASSDTGRGPFF. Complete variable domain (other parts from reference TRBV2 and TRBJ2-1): EPEVTQTPSHQVTQMGQEVILRCVPISNHLYFYWYRQILGQKVEFLVSFYNNEISEKSEIFDDQFSVERPDGSNFTLKIRSTKLEDSAMYFCASSDTGRGPFFGPGTRLTVL.

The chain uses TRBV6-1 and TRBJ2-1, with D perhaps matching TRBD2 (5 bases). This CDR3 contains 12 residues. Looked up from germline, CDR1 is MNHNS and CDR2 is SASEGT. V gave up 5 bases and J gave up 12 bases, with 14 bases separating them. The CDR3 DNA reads TGTGCCAGCAGTTTTTTGGACTCCTCGCAGTTCTTC. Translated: CASSFLDSSQFF.

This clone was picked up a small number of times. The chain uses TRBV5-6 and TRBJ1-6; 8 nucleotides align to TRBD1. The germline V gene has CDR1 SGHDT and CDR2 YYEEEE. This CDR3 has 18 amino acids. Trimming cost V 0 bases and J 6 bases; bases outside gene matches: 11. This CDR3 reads CASSLGVAGGDLNSPLHF. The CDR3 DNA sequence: TGTGCCAGCAGCTTGGGAGTGGCAGGGGGCGATCTTAATTCACCCCTCCACTTT.

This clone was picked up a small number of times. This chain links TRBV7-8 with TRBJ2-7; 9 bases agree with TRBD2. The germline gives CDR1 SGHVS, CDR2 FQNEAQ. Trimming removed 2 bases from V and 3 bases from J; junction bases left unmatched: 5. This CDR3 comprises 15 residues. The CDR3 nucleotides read TGTGCCAGCAGCTTACCTAGCGGGAATATCTACGAGCAGTACTTC. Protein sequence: CASSLPSGNIYEQYF.

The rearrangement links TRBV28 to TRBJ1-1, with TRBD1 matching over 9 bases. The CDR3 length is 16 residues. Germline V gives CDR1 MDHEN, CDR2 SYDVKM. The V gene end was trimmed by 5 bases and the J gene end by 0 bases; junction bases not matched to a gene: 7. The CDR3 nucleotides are TGTGCCAGCAGTCCCGGACAGGGGAAGATGAACACTGAAGCTTTCTTT. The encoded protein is CASSPGQGKMNTEAFF.

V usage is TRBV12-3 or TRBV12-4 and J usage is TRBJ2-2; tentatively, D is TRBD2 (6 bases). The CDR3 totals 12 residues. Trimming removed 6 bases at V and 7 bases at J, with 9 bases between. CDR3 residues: CASSGLLGELFF. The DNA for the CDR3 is TGTGCCAGCAGCGGACTACTCGGGGAGCTGTTTTTT.

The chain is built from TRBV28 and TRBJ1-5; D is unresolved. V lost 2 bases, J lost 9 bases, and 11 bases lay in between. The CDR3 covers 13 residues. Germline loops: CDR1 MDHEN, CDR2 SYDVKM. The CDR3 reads CASSLGRERPQHF. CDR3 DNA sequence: TGTGCCAGCAGTTTAGGGAGGGAACGGCCCCAGCATTTT. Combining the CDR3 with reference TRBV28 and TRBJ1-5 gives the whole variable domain DVKVTQSSRYLVKRTGEKVFLECVQDMDHENMFWYRQDPGLGLRLIYFSYDVKMKEKGDIPEGYSVSREKKERFSLILESASTNQTSMYLCASSLGRERPQHFGDGTRLSIL.

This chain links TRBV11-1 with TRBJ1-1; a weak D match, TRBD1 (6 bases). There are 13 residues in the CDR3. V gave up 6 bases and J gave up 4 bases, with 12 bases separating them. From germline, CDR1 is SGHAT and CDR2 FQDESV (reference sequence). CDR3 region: CASRSGHSTEAFF. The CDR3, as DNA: TGTGCCAGCAGGTCGGGACACTCCACTGAAGCTTTCTTT.

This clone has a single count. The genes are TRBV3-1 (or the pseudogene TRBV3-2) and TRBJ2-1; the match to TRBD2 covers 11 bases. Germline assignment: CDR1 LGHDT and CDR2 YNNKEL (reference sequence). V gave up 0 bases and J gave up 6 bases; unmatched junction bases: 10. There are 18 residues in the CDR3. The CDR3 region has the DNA TGTGCCAGCAGCCAAGATGGGAGTAGCGGGAGGGCCTCCAATGAGCAGTTCTTC. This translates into CASSQDGSSGRASNEQFF.

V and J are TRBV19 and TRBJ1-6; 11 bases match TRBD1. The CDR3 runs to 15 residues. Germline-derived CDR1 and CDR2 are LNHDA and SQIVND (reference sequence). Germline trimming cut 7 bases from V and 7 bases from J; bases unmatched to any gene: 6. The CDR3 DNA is TGTGCCAGTACCGGACAGGGGGCAAAGAATTCACCCCTCCACTTT. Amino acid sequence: CASTGQGAKNSPLHF.

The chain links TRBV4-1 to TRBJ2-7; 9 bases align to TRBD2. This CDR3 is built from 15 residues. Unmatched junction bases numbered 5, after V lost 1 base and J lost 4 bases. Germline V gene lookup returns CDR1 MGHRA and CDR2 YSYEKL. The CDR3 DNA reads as TGCGCCAGCAGCCAAGTACCTAGCGGGACTTACGAGCAGTACTTC. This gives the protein CASSQVPSGTYEQYF.

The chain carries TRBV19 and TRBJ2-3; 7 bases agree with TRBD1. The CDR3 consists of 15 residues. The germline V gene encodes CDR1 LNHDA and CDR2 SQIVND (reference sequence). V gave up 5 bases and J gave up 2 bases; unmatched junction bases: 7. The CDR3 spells CASSPTTGTTDTQYF. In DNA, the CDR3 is TGTGCCAGTAGTCCGACGACAGGGACCACAGATACGCAGTATTTT.

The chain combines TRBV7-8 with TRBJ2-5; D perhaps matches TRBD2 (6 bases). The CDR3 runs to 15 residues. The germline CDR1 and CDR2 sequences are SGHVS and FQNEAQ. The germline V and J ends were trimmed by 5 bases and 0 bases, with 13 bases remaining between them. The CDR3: CASSRPGSYQETQYF. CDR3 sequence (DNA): TGTGCCAGCAGCCGTCCCGGGAGTTACCAAGAGACCCAGTACTTC.

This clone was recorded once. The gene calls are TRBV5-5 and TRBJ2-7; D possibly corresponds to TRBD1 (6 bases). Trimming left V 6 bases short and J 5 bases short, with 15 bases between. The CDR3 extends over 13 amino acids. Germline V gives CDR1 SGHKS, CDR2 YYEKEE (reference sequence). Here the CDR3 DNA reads TGTGCCAGCACAATTCGGCCAGGGGACGAGCAGTACTTC. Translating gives CASTIRPGDEQYF.

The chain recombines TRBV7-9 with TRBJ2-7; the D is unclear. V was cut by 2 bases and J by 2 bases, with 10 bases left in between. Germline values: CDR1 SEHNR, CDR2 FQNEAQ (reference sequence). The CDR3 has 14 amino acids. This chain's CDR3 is CASSLRSRAYEQYF. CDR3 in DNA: TGTGCCAGCAGCTTACGGTCGAGAGCCTACGAGCAGTACTTC.

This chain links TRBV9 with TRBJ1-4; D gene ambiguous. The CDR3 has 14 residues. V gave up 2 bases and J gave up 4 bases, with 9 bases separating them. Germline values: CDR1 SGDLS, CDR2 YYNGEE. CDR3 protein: CASSVSPGNEKLFF. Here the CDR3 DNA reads TGTGCCAGCAGCGTGTCCCCGGGTAATGAAAAACTGTTTTTT.

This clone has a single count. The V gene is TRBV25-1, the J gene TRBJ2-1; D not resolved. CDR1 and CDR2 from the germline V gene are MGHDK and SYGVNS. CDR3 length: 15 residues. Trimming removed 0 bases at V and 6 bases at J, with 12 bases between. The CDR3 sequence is CASSEYKQTSNEQFF. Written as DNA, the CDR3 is TGTGCCAGCAGTGAATATAAACAGACAAGCAATGAGCAGTTCTTC. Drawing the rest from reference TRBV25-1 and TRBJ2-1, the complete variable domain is EADIYQTPRYLVIGTGKKITLECSQTMGHDKMYWYQQDPGMELHLIHYSYGVNSTEKGDLSSESTVSRIRTEHFPLTLESARPSHTSQYLCASSEYKQTSNEQFFGPGTRLTVL.

The CDR3 region has the DNA TGTGCCAGCAGTTTGAGAAGCACAGATACGCAGTATTTT. Its translation: CASSLRSTDTQYF. The chain recombines TRBV28 with TRBJ2-3; D unresolved. Germline V gene data show CDR1 as MDHEN and CDR2 as SYDVKM. The CDR3 is 13 amino acids. With 3 bases removed from V and 0 bases from J, the gap between germline ends came to 4 bases.

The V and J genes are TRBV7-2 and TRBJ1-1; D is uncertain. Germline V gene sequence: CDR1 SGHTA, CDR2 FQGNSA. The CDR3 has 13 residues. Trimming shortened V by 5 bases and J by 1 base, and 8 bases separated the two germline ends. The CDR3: CASSIGGNTEAFF. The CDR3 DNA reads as TGTGCCAGCAGCATAGGAGGGAACACTGAAGCTTTCTTT.

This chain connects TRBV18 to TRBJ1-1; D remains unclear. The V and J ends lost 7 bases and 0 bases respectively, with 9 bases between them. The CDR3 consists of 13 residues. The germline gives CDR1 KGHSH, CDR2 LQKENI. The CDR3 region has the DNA TGTGCCAGCTTAACCGACATGAACACTGAAGCTTTCTTT. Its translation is CASLTDMNTEAFF.